This T cell receptor beta chain was identified in a study of shared clonotypes between healthy human individuals. The CDR3 has 15 amino acids. CDR1 is SGHRS and CDR2 is YFSETQ in the germline V gene. Trimming shortened V by 0 bases and J by 0 bases, and 7 bases separated the two germline ends. Using immunoSEQ multiplex PCR, the repertoire was profiled, and TCRdb retains in-frame clones only, with some absent. The sample holds a few million clones, 80% to 95% seen once. The TCR was taken from a man younger than 30 in good health. Some clones in this sample may be carry-over from other donors' samples. Sequencing input: naive CD4+ T cells from PBMCs. The subset: CD45RA+ positively selected. The chain recombines TRBV5-1 with TRBJ1-3; D gene unclear. The CDR3 DNA sequence: TGCGCCAGCAGCTTGGAACCCGCCTCTGGAAACACCATATATTTT. Amino acid sequence: CASSLEPASGNTIYF.